This TCR beta chain derives from a study of T cell responses to AZD1222 COVID-19 vaccine. At the level of the study: Second doses that came at about 4 or about 12 weeks were put together. Study outcomes and limitations: Regions left unmutated in variants are reportedly the target of nearly half of spike-specific TCRs. In a largely white British group with more females than males, clonal diversity was possibly underestimated. It was only 6 or 7 AZD1222 recipients who were seropositive at baseline.

As concerns this clone: Its antigen is currently unknown.

The germline gives CDR1 SGHDN, CDR2 FVKESK. The CDR3 is 17 amino acids. V lost 4 bases to trimming and J lost 6 bases; unmatched junction nucleotides: 11. Assay: immunoSEQ multiplex PCR; the TCRdb copy retains only in-frame clones and omits some. This sample has 84,000 or so clones, with approximately 90% found just once. Sequencing used peripheral blood, obtained on day 0 of AZD1222 vaccination. The TCR was taken from an adult in good health. The chain carries TRBV14 and TRBJ1-6; 8 nucleotides align to TRBD1. The chain's CDR3 is CASSRETGVVGNSPLHF. DNA of the CDR3: TGTGCCAGCAGCCGAGAGACAGGGGTGGTTGGTAATTCACCCCTCCACTTT.